The rows below give T cell receptor beta chains drawn from one sample of a study of T cell responses to AZD1222 COVID-19 vaccine. Using immunoSEQ multiplex PCR, the repertoire was profiled, and TCRdb retains in-frame clones only, with some absent. The sample has 75,000 to 100,000 clones, roughly 90% seen once. This specimen was peripheral blood, taken on day 0 of AZD1222 vaccination. The receptors were sampled from an adult in good health. Both conserved end residues are part of each CDR3. The D gene is left open where the match is weak. The size field is filled for only some rows; it gives once, few, many or a size class.

D	V	J	size	CDR3	DNA
.	TRBV18	TRBJ2-1	.	CASSPQGTYSGNEQFF	TGTGCCAGCTCACCCCAGGGGACTTATTCCGGGAATGAGCAGTTCTTC
TRBD1	TRBV7-2	TRBJ2-7	once	CATGTGVSYEQYF	TGTGCCACCGGGACAGGGGTCTCCTACGAGCAGTACTTC
TRBD1	TRBV6-2/TRBV6-3	TRBJ1-1	once	CASSSAQGALNTEAFF	TGTGCCAGCAGTTCCGCGCAGGGGGCGTTGAACACTGAAGCTTTCTTT
.	TRBV3-1/TRBV3-2	TRBJ2-1	.	CASSQDPGNEQFF	TGTGCCAGCAGCCAAGATCCGGGGAATGAGCAGTTCTTC
TRBD2	TRBV7-3	TRBJ2-3	.	CASSLTARLAGGPSTDTQYF	TGTGCCAGCAGCTTAACGGCGCGGCTAGCGGGCGGACCTAGCACAGATACGCAGTATTTT
.	TRBV27	TRBJ2-2	.	CASSLSRTTNTGELFF	TGTGCCAGCAGTTTATCGAGGACCACGAACACCGGGGAGCTGTTTTTT
.	TRBV21-1	TRBJ1-1	once	CASSTRKGDRVEVAFF	TGTGCCAGCAGCACCAGAAAGGGGGACAGAGTTGAAGTGGCTTTCTTT
.	TRBV7-2	TRBJ2-7	.	CASSLGQAPAEQYF	TGTGCCAGCAGCTTAGGGCAAGCCCCCGCCGAGCAGTACTTC
.	TRBV29-1	TRBJ2-2	.	CSVSNRPTGELFF	TGCAGCGTTAGCAACAGGCCCACCGGGGAGCTGTTTTTT
.	TRBV3-1/TRBV3-2	TRBJ1-4	.	CASGSPNEKLFF	TGTGCCAGCGGGTCACCTAATGAAAAACTGTTTTTT
TRBD2	TRBV7-2	TRBJ2-5	.	CASSPWGGQETQYF	TGTGCCAGCAGCCCCTGGGGGGGCCAAGAGACCCAGTACTTC
.	TRBV7-8	TRBJ2-2	.	CASSQTGELFF	TGTGCCAGCAGCCAGACCGGGGAGCTGTTTTTT
TRBD1	TRBV14	TRBJ1-5	.	CASSRQGSNQPQHF	TGTGCCAGCAGCCGACAGGGAAGCAATCAGCCCCAGCATTTT
TRBD1	TRBV27	TRBJ1-6	.	CASSFKPGQGPSPLHF	TGTGCCAGCAGCTTTAAGCCGGGACAGGGCCCCTCACCCCTCCACTTT
TRBD1	TRBV4-2	TRBJ2-3	once	CASSQLTGGGTDTQYF	TGTGCCAGCAGCCAACTGACAGGGGGCGGCACAGATACGCAGTATTTT
.	TRBV25-1	TRBJ2-7	.	CASSSPGRTSEQYF	TGTGCCAGCAGCTCGCCCGGACGGACGTCCGAGCAGTACTTC
.	TRBV19	TRBJ2-7	.	CASSTPLYEQYF	TGTGCCAGTAGTACCCCCCTCTACGAGCAGTACTTC
.	TRBV28	TRBJ2-7	.	CASSSTRDIPYEQYF	TGTGCCAGCAGTTCTACCCGGGACATCCCCTACGAGCAGTACTTC
TRBD1	TRBV2	TRBJ1-1	.	CARGGMNTEAFF	TGTGCCAGAGGGGGCATGAACACTGAAGCTTTCTTT
.	TRBV3-1/TRBV3-2	TRBJ2-7	few	CASRQSVGFSYEQYF	TGTGCCAGCAGGCAGAGCGTGGGGTTCAGCTACGAGCAGTACTTC
.	TRBV6-5	TRBJ2-3	.	CASSYSGLGTDTQYF	TGTGCCAGCAGTTACTCGGGGTTGGGCACAGATACGCAGTATTTT
.	TRBV6-5	TRBJ2-5	once	CASSYVGARGETQYF	TGTGCCAGCAGTTACGTAGGGGCGAGAGGAGAGACCCAGTACTTC
.	TRBV2	TRBJ2-5	.	CASSKGREETQYF	TGTGCCAGCAGTAAGGGGAGAGAAGAGACCCAGTACTTC
TRBD1	TRBV19	TRBJ2-5	.	CASSGTGEETQYF	TGTGCCAGTAGTGGGACAGGGGAGGAGACCCAGTACTTC
.	TRBV28	TRBJ2-7	.	CASSFPGTVTSYEQYF	TGTGCCAGCAGTTTCCCTGGGACCGTGACCTCCTACGAGCAGTACTTC
.	TRBV7-2	TRBJ2-1	.	CASSLDWVESSYNEQFF	TGTGCCAGCAGCTTAGATTGGGTCGAGAGCTCCTACAATGAGCAGTTCTTC
.	TRBV19	TRBJ1-6	.	CASRPARPPLHF	TGTGCCAGTAGGCCGGCCCGTCCTCCCCTCCACTTT
TRBD2	TRBV7-3	TRBJ2-1	.	CASSRSGRASNNEQFF	TGTGCCAGCAGCCGAAGCGGGAGGGCCTCGAACAATGAGCAGTTCTTC
.	TRBV12-5	TRBJ2-2	.	CASGTSHANTGELFF	TGTGCTAGTGGCACCAGCCATGCGAACACCGGGGAGCTGTTTTTT
.	TRBV19	TRBJ2-1	.	CASSMGHSSYNEQFF	TGTGCCAGTAGTATGGGACACAGCTCCTACAATGAGCAGTTCTTC
.	TRBV27	TRBJ2-7	.	CARAASYEQYF	TGTGCCAGAGCAGCGTCCTACGAGCAGTACTTC
.	TRBV10-3	TRBJ2-3	.	CAIRGDLHSTDTQYF	TGTGCCATCAGGGGGGACCTCCATAGCACAGATACGCAGTATTTT
.	TRBV12-5	TRBJ1-2	.	CASGRDKLPGYTF	TGTGCTAGTGGCCGGGACAAACTCCCTGGCTACACCTTC
TRBD2	TRBV13	TRBJ2-5	once	CASAGQETQYF	TGTGCCTCAGCGGGGCAAGAGACCCAGTACTTC
.	TRBV28	TRBJ1-1	.	CASSSPVAGNTEAFF	TGTGCCAGCAGTTCTCCCGTCGCAGGGAACACTGAAGCTTTCTTT
.	TRBV28	TRBJ1-4	.	CASSLRRGIGNEKLFF	TGTGCCAGCAGTTTGCGTCGGGGTATAGGTAATGAAAAACTGTTTTTT
TRBD2	TRBV4-1	TRBJ2-1	.	CASSPSSGRRNNEQFF	TGCGCCAGCAGCCCCTCGAGCGGGAGGAGAAACAATGAGCAGTTCTTC
TRBD1	TRBV5-1	TRBJ2-1	.	CASSRTGGPSSYNEQFF	TGCGCCAGCAGCAGGACAGGGGGTCCTAGCTCCTACAATGAGCAGTTCTTC
.	TRBV7-9	TRBJ2-7	once	CASSPPSSYEQYF	TGTGCCAGCAGCCCCCCCAGCTCCTACGAGCAGTACTTC
.	TRBV10-3	TRBJ2-7	.	CAITEAVPGEQYF	TGTGCCATCACTGAGGCGGTTCCCGGCGAGCAGTACTTC
TRBD2	TRBV2	TRBJ2-1	.	CASRYSGSQDEQFF	TGTGCCAGCAGGTATAGCGGGAGTCAGGATGAGCAGTTCTTC
.	TRBV12-3/TRBV12-4	TRBJ1-4	.	CASSLGNVRRLFF	TGTGCCAGCAGTTTGGGGAACGTCCGGCGACTGTTTTTT
TRBD1	TRBV18	TRBJ1-5	.	CASSSGQGGNQPQHF	TGTGCCAGCTCATCTGGACAGGGAGGCAATCAGCCCCAGCATTTT
.	TRBV6-2/TRBV6-3	TRBJ2-7	.	CASSYDSGPYEQYF	TGTGCCAGCAGTTACGATAGCGGTCCCTACGAGCAGTACTTC
TRBD1	TRBV4-2	TRBJ1-2	.	CASSQDGQGVIGYTF	TGTGCCAGCAGCCAAGATGGACAGGGGGTCATTGGCTACACCTTC
.	TRBV5-1	TRBJ2-3	.	CASSLGQRTDTQYF	TGCGCCAGCAGCCTCGGACAGCGGACAGATACGCAGTATTTT
.	TRBV4-3	TRBJ2-7	.	CASSQDGRGSYEQYF	TGCGCCAGCAGCCAAGATGGCAGGGGTTCCTACGAGCAGTACTTC
TRBD2	TRBV10-3	TRBJ2-3	.	CAISPGLAGLTSTDTQYF	TGTGCCATCAGTCCGGGACTAGCGGGCCTTACTTCCACAGATACGCAGTATTTT
.	TRBV18	TRBJ1-6	.	CASSPQAGLDSPLHF	TGTGCCAGCTCACCACAGGCAGGTCTTGACTCACCCCTCCACTTT
TRBD2	TRBV10-3	TRBJ2-1	.	CAIHATSGKSNEQFF	TGTGCCATACACGCCACTAGCGGGAAGTCCAATGAGCAGTTCTTC
TRBD1	TRBV7-9	TRBJ2-3	.	CASSSDRANTDTQYF	TGTGCCAGCAGCTCGGACAGGGCTAACACAGATACGCAGTATTTT
TRBD2	TRBV28	TRBJ2-7	.	CASSLSSAGGVREQYF	TGTGCCAGCAGTTTAAGTTCAGCGGGAGGAGTGAGAGAGCAGTACTTC
.	TRBV21-1	TRBJ2-3	.	CASNDTDTQYF	TGTGCCAGCAACGACACAGATACGCAGTATTTT
.	TRBV9	TRBJ2-7	.	CASSPRTVSYEQYF	TGTGCCAGCAGCCCTCGGACAGTCTCCTACGAGCAGTACTTC
.	TRBV29-1	TRBJ1-2	.	CSVEAQGRPHYGYTF	TGCAGCGTTGAGGCCCAGGGAAGGCCACACTATGGCTACACCTTC
.	TRBV7-3	TRBJ1-6	.	CASSRVGGAESPLHF	TGTGCCAGCAGTCGGGTGGGGGGCGCAGAATCACCCCTCCACTTT
.	TRBV7-2	TRBJ1-1	.	CASSFQGNGQEAFF	TGTGCCAGCAGCTTCCAGGGGAACGGGCAGGAAGCTTTCTTT
TRBD1	TRBV29-1	TRBJ2-7	once	CSASRDRQSYEQYF	TGCAGCGCCAGCCGGGACAGACAATCTTACGAGCAGTACTTC
TRBD1	TRBV18	TRBJ2-7	.	CASSLGTGGLDEQYF	TGTGCCAGCTCACTTGGGACAGGGGGCTTGGACGAGCAGTACTTC